The source of this TCR beta chain is a study of T cells in tumors after PD-1 blockade. Profiled with immunoSEQ multiplex PCR; TCRdb holds only in-frame clones, not every one. The data show tens of thousands of clones, around 80% seen once. The junction had 8 bases not matched to a gene; V was cut back by 7 bases and J by 2 bases. The CDR3 sequence is 15 residues long. The V gene's germline CDR1 is SNHLY and CDR2 FYNNEI. The chain links TRBV2 to TRBJ1-5, with 7 positions matching TRBD1. This TCR derives from a human donor with basal cell carcinoma. The source material was PBMCs, sampled before anti-PD-1 treatment. CDR3 nucleotide sequence: TGTGCCAGCAACCAGGGGGACAGAGGCAATCAGCCCCAGCATTTT. It codes for CASNQGDRGNQPQHF.